Following are 24 T cell receptor beta chains from one sample sequenced in a study of blood T cell repertoires in COVID-19. Using immunoSEQ multiplex PCR, the repertoire was profiled, and TCRdb retains in-frame clones only, with some absent. The table lists about 270,000 clones, approximately 89% of them singletons. The specimen sequenced was peripheral blood. These receptors came from a woman between 50 and 59 years old with acute or convalescent COVID-19.

The gene calls are TRBV7-2 and TRBJ2-5; 12 bases align to TRBD2. Losses at the gene ends were 4 bases for V and 5 bases for J; bases not matched to a gene: 8. CDR1 is SGHTA and CDR2 is FQGNSA in the germline V gene. This CDR3 has 16 amino acids. CDR3 sequence: CASSSLAGGPQETQYF. CDR3 coding DNA: TGTGCCAGCAGCTCCCTAGCGGGAGGGCCGCAGGAGACCCAGTACTTC.

V is TRBV2 and J is TRBJ2-2; D gene ambiguous. Trimming pared 3 bases from V and 1 base from J, leaving 3 bases between. The CDR3 covers 13 residues. Germline V gene data show CDR1 as SNHLY and CDR2 as FYNNEI. The CDR3 nucleotides are TGTGCCAGCAGTGACGGGAACACCGGGGAGCTGTTTTTT. As protein: CASSDGNTGELFF.

The genes are TRBV30 and TRBJ2-7; D is ambiguous. Germline lookup yields CDR1 GTSNPN and CDR2 SVGIG (reference sequence). V lost 1 base to trimming and J lost 6 bases, with 10 bases between them. The CDR3 loop spans 12 amino acids. CDR3 loop: CAWSAVAREQYF. CDR3 coding DNA: TGTGCCTGGAGTGCGGTAGCCCGCGAGCAGTACTTC.

In DNA form, the CDR3 reads TGCAGCGTGTCGAGGACAGGTATCTACGAGCAGTACTTC. Protein sequence: CSVSRTGIYEQYF. The chain joins TRBV29-1 to TRBJ2-7; TRBD1 matches 7 bases. Germline V gene lookup returns CDR1 SQVTM and CDR2 ANQGSEA. The V gene end was trimmed by 6 bases and the J gene end by 3 bases; junction bases not matched to a gene: 8. The CDR3 sequence is 13 residues long.

The chain carries TRBV9 and TRBJ2-3; D gene unclear. Between the trimmed V and J ends, which lost 0 bases and 4 bases, there was a span of 9 bases. Germline lookup yields CDR1 SGDLS and CDR2 YYNGEE. This CDR3 comprises 14 residues. The CDR3 sequence is CASSVVAVADTQYF. For the CDR3, the DNA is TGTGCCAGCAGCGTAGTGGCAGTGGCAGATACGCAGTATTTT.

Written as DNA, the CDR3 is TGTGCCAGCAGTTACGAGGGGGCAAATTTCGGAGCTTTCTTT. Translated: CASSYEGANFGAFF. This chain connects TRBV6-6 to TRBJ1-1, with 7 bases aligning to TRBD1. With 2 bases clipped from V and 10 bases from J, the junction kept 10 bases outside the gene matches. CDR1 is MNHNY and CDR2 is SVGAGI in the germline V gene (reference sequence). This CDR3 has 14 residues.

Concerning this clone itself: Its ends do not fully match the called genes, so a read error is possible. The genes are TRBV5-1 and TRBJ1-5, with D hard to call. CDR3 size: 13 residues. Germline CDR1 and CDR2: SGHRS and YFSETQ. CDR3 DNA sequence: TGCGCCAGCAGCCTCGCCCTGTCAGAGGGCCGGAGTTTT. Translated, it gives CASSLALSEGRSF.

The J gene is TRBJ2-1, the V gene TRBV29-1; 7 nucleotides align to TRBD2. This CDR3 region has 15 residues. Germline assignment: CDR1 SQVTM and CDR2 ANQGSEA. The J segment lost 3 bases and the V segment lost 3 bases, leaving 8 bases of the junction unmatched. The CDR3 DNA reads as TGCAGCGTTGAGGGCGGCGGGAGTCTCTACAATGAGCAGTTCTTC. Amino acids: CSVEGGGSLYNEQFF.

V and J are TRBV5-1 and TRBJ2-7; 8 nucleotides match TRBD1. This CDR3 comprises 15 residues. The germline V gene encodes CDR1 SGHRS and CDR2 YFSETQ. Trimming removed 3 bases from V and 5 bases from J; junction bases left unmatched: 10. Written as DNA, the CDR3 is TGCGCCAGCAGCTCCGGACAGGGTAGAAGAGACGAGCAGTACTTC. Its protein product is CASSSGQGRRDEQYF.

CDR3 protein: CASRITGGTDTQYF. The DNA for the CDR3 is TGTGCCAGTAGGATTACAGGGGGGACAGATACGCAGTATTTT. The chain carries TRBV19 and TRBJ2-3; TRBD1 agrees at 8 bases. Germline CDR1 reads LNHDA; CDR2 reads SQIVND (reference sequence). V shed 6 bases and J 3 bases; nucleotides not matched to a gene: 5. The CDR3 has 14 residues. Using reference TRBV19 and TRBJ2-3 for the parts outside the CDR3, the full variable domain is DGGITQSPKYLFRKEGQNVTLSCEQNLNHDAMYWYRQDPGQGLRLIYYSQIVNDFQKGDIAEGYSVSREKKESFPLTVTSAQKNPTAFYLCASRITGGTDTQYFGPGTRLTVL.

V gene TRBV24-1 combines with J gene TRBJ1-1; 8 nucleotides line up with TRBD1. Germline V gene lookup returns CDR1 KGHDR and CDR2 SFDVKD. CDR3 length equals 16 residues. J gave up 10 bases and V 4 bases, and 16 bases lay outside the gene matches. Here the CDR3 reads CATSENTGTGQLGAFF. The CDR3 coding sequence is TGTGCCACCAGTGAGAATACCGGGACAGGACAATTAGGAGCTTTCTTT.

The J gene is TRBJ2-5, the V gene TRBV24-1, with 8 bases fitting TRBD2. V lost 3 bases, J lost 9 bases, and 17 bases stayed unmatched. CDR3 length: 17 residues. From germline, CDR1 is KGHDR and CDR2 SFDVKD. The CDR3 loop is CATSDVDSGTGSEAQYF. The CDR3 DNA reads as TGTGCCACCAGTGATGTAGATAGCGGGACGGGTTCGGAGGCCCAGTACTTC.

Worth noting for this clone: The same CDR3 arises from other DNA sequences in this sample as well. The chain links TRBV7-9 to TRBJ1-1; no firm D call. V lost 2 bases and J lost 0, with 4 bases in between. Germline V lookup: CDR1 SEHNR, CDR2 FQNEAQ (reference sequence). CDR3 length equals 13 residues. As DNA, the CDR3 is TGTGCCAGCAGCTTAACTGTGAACACTGAAGCTTTCTTT. Its protein is CASSLTVNTEAFF. Full variable domain (missing parts from reference TRBV7-9 and TRBJ1-1): DTGVSQNPRHKITKRGQNVTFRCDPISEHNRLYWYRQTLGQGPEFLTYFQNEAQLEKSRLLSDRFSAERPKGSFSTLEIQRTEQGDSAMYLCASSLTVNTEAFFGQGTRLTVV.

The gene calls are TRBV27 and TRBJ1-2, with 9 bases identical to TRBD1. J was trimmed by 6 bases and V by 5 bases; bases with no gene match: 7. The CDR3 is 14 residues long. CDR1 and CDR2 (germline): MNHEY, SMNVEV (reference sequence). CDR3 sequence reads: CASSLTGQGDGYTF. The CDR3 DNA is TGTGCCAGCAGTCTAACGGGACAGGGCGATGGCTACACCTTC.

This sequence joins TRBV9 and TRBJ2-1, with TRBD1 matching over 8 bases. Germline loops: CDR1 SGDLS, CDR2 YYNGEE. The CDR3 spans 15 residues. Unmatched junction bases numbered 6, after V lost 3 bases and J lost 4 bases. DNA of the CDR3: TGTGCCAGCAGCGCGACAGGGGCCCCTTACAATGAGCAGTTCTTC. This codes for CASSATGAPYNEQFF. The whole variable domain, remainder taken from reference TRBV9 and TRBJ2-1, is DSGVTQTPKHLITATGQRVTLRCSPRSGDLSVYWYQQSLDQGLQFLIQYYNGEERAKGNILERFSAQQFPDLHSELNLSSLELGDSALYFCASSATGAPYNEQFFGPGTRLTVL.

The chain couples TRBV7-2 to TRBJ2-1; D is possibly TRBD2 (5 bases). Germline V gene sequence: CDR1 SGHTA, CDR2 FQGNSA. The germline V and J ends were trimmed by 4 bases and 2 bases, with 9 bases remaining between them. The CDR3 is 14 residues long. Here the CDR3 reads CASSSPGTYNEQFF. DNA of the CDR3: TGTGCCAGCAGCTCACCGGGAACCTACAATGAGCAGTTCTTC.

In regard to this clone: Other nucleotide sequences from this sample produce the same CDR3. This chain connects TRBV5-1 to TRBJ2-3, with 9 positions matching TRBD1. The CDR3 consists of 15 residues. After removal of 0 bases from V and 2 bases from J, the junction contained 1 base not matched to a gene. CDR1 SGHRS and CDR2 YFSETQ come from the germline V gene. DNA of the CDR3: TGCGCCAGCAGCTTGGGACAGGGGGACACAGATACGCAGTATTTT. Translated: CASSLGQGDTDTQYF.

This clone was observed once. The chain has TRBV4-3 and TRBJ1-2; 7 nucleotides agree with TRBD1. CDR3 length equals 14 residues. Per germline, CDR1 LGHNA and CDR2 YSLEER. V trimming: 0 bases; J trimming: 7 bases; junction bases outside the gene matches: 5. CDR3 amino acids: CASSQDTGVGGYTF. For the CDR3, the DNA is TGCGCCAGCAGCCAAGATACAGGGGTTGGTGGCTACACCTTC.

The chain joins TRBV12-3 or TRBV12-4 to TRBJ1-1; TRBD1 matches 7 bases. Trimming cost V 6 bases and J 1 base; bases outside gene matches: 2. The CDR3 spans 13 residues. CDR3 coding DNA: TGTGCCAGCAGGGGACAGAGGAACACTGAAGCTTTCTTT. Translation gives CASRGQRNTEAFF.

The genes are TRBV2 and TRBJ1-5; D call uncertain. CDR3 length: 13 residues. V dropped 5 bases and J dropped 0 bases, with 5 bases sitting between them. Germline CDR1 and CDR2: SNHLY and FYNNEI. The CDR3 sequence is CASSRDSNQPQHF. For the CDR3, the DNA is TGTGCCAGCAGTCGGGATAGCAATCAGCCCCAGCATTTT.

This sequence joins TRBV5-1 and TRBJ2-2; TRBD1 matches 10 bases. V trimming: 4 bases; J trimming: 7 bases; junction bases outside the gene matches: 7. Germline CDR1 and CDR2: SGHRS and YFSETQ. The CDR3 spans 15 residues. CDR3 nucleotide sequence: TGCGCCAGCAGCCTGAGACAGGGGGCGAGCGGGGAGCTGTTTTTT. Translating it yields CASSLRQGASGELFF.

This clone was found once. The chain recombines TRBV27 with TRBJ2-7; TRBD2 matches at 7 bases. This CDR3 comprises 13 residues. The ends lost 0 bases at V and 4 bases at J; junction bases unmatched: 0. Germline V lookup: CDR1 MNHEY, CDR2 SMNVEV (reference sequence). This CDR3 is CASSLSGGYEQYF. The CDR3 DNA is TGTGCCAGCAGTTTATCGGGGGGGTACGAGCAGTACTTC.

This sequence joins TRBV7-2 and TRBJ2-7, with 11 bases identical to TRBD1. The CDR3 is made up of 16 amino acids. The ends lost 5 bases at V and 4 bases at J; junction bases unmatched: 10. Per germline, CDR1 SGHTA and CDR2 FQGNSA. CDR3 sequence (DNA): TGTGCCAGCAGCCCCTCCGGGGGACAGGGGGTATACGAGCAGTACTTC. Its translation is CASSPSGGQGVYEQYF. Looking up the rest from reference TRBV7-2 and TRBJ2-7 gives the full variable domain: GAGVSQSPSNKVTEKGKDVELRCDPISGHTALYWYRQSLGQGLEFLIYFQGNSAPDKSGLPSDRFSAERTGGSVSTLTIQRTQQEDSAVYLCASSPSGGQGVYEQYFGPGTRLTVT.

This clone was detected only once. V usage is TRBV7-2 and J usage is TRBJ2-1; 9 positions match TRBD2. Germline CDR1 reads SGHTA; CDR2 reads FQGNSA. The CDR3 loop spans 18 amino acids. With V trimmed by 0 bases and J by 3 bases, 9 bases remained unmatched. In DNA, the CDR3 is TGTGCCAGCAGCTTAGCGGTTGCGGGAGGGCAGCGCTACAATGAGCAGTTCTTC. Translating it yields CASSLAVAGGQRYNEQFF.